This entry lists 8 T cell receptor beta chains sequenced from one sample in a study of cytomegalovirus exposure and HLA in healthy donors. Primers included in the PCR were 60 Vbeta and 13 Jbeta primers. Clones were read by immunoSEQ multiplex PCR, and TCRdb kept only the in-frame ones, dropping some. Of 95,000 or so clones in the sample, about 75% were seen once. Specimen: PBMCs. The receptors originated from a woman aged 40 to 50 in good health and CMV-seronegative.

Written as DNA, the CDR3 is TGTGCCAGGGGGGGGGTCAGCTACGAGCAGTACTTC. Encoded protein: CARGGVSYEQYF. The chain uses TRBV2 and TRBJ2-7, with 7 positions matching TRBD2. The V segment lost 9 bases and the J segment 3 bases; nucleotides outside the gene matches: 5. The germline V gene encodes CDR1 SNHLY and CDR2 FYNNEI. The CDR3 is 12 residues long.

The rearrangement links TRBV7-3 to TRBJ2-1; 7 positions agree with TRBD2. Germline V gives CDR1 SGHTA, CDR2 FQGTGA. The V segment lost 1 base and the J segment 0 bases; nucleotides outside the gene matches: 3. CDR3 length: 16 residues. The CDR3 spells CASSLRGGDSYNEQFF. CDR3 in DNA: TGTGCCAGCAGCTTAAGGGGGGGAGACTCCTACAATGAGCAGTTCTTC.

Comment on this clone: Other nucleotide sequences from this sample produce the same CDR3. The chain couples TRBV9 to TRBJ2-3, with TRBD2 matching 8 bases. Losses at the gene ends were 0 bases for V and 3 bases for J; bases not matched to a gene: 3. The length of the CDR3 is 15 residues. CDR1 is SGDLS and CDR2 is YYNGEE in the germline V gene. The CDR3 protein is CASSVGGGTTDTQYF. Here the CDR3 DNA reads TGTGCCAGCAGCGTAGGCGGGGGGACTACAGATACGCAGTATTTT.

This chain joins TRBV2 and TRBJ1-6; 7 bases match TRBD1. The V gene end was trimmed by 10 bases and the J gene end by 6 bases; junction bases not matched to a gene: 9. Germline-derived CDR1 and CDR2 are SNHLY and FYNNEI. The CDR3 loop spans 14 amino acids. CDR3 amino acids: CAISRDSRNSPLHF. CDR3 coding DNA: TGTGCCATTTCGAGGGACAGCCGTAATTCACCCCTCCACTTT.

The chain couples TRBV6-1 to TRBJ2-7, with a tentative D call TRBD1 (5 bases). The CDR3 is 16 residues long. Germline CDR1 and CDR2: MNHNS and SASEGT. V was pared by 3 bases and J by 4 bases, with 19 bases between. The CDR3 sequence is CASSDVKTASRYEQYF. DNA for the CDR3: TGTGCCAGCAGTGACGTAAAGACAGCATCCAGATACGAGCAGTACTTC.

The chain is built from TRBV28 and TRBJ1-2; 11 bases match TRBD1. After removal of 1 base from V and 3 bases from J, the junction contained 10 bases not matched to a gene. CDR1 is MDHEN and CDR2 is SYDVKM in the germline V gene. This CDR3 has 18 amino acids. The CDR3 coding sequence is TGTGCCAGCAGTTTATCCTTCGGGACAGGGGGGTTAGACTATGGCTACACCTTC. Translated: CASSLSFGTGGLDYGYTF.

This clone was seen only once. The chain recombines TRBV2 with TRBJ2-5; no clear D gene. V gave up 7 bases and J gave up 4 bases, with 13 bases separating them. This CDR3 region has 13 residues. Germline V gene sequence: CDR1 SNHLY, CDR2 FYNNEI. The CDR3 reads CASNSEQPETQYF. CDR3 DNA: TGTGCCAGCAACAGTGAACAGCCAGAGACCCAGTACTTC.

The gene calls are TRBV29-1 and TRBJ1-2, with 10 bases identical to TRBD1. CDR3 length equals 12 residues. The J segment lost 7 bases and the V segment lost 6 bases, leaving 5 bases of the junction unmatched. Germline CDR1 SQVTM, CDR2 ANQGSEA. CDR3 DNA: TGCAGCGTGATGGGACAGGGGTTTGGCTACACCTTC. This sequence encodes CSVMGQGFGYTF.